This T cell receptor (beta chain) was retrieved from a study of cytomegalovirus exposure and HLA in healthy donors (dated by TCRdb to between 2016 and 2019). A note on the overall study: An earlier analysis of 587 of the donors reported 250 to 300 Gb of sequence data and around 100 million unique TCR beta sequences obtained from approximately 180 million T cells. Of the 350 to 450 genotyped donors, about 84% fell in the genetic ancestry cluster associated with self-reported Caucasian donors. Because of strong linkage in the cohort, five DR-DQ haplotypes were treated as single units for association and clustering. Rather than using new phenotypic data, the later analysis identified candidate immune exposures from TCR beta sequences and from how often those sequences occurred across donors. Every discovery cohort repertoire had been produced on one sequencing platform. In a later analysis, previously published TCR beta repertoires from 666 donors were re-analyzed and high-resolution HLA genotyping was added so that TCR occurrence patterns could be studied. An early release that covered around 590 HLA-typed donors contained 300 to 350 gigabases of sequencing data and some 87 million unique TCR sequences. Alongside the repertoire data, information on donor age, sex, ethnicity and CMV serostatus was compiled. Among almost 400 genotyped donors of the cohort, an average of about 240,000 unique TCR beta nucleotide sequences were sequenced per donor, about a sixth of them non-productive. To predict cytomegalovirus infection status, the study brought together high-throughput TCR immunosequencing, statistical association of individual TCRs with disease status, and machine learning. The T cell repertoires of several hundred subjects were profiled by immunosequencing and related to cytomegalovirus serostatus. In addition to the first cohort of 650 to 750 subjects, a separate validation cohort of 120 different subjects was used. To decide whether each TCR beta V gene segment behaved as functional or pseudogenic, an earlier analysis of approximately 590 of the donors relied on high-throughput TCR beta sequencing. A later genetic analysis used genome-wide SNP genotypes for about 65% of the 666 donors, treating that subset as a discovery cohort. Typing coverage varied by locus: 629-630 donors for A, B, C, DRB1 and DQB1; more than 500 for DQA1; approximately 610 for DPA1; approximately 450 for DPB1. The study was designed to test whether signatures of past pathogen exposure could be identified by cataloging public T cell receptors. HLA typing included class I and class II loci at four-digit resolution. Beyond this particular receptor, the publication reports: The earlier analysis of about 600 of the donors excluded roughly 16 rarely observed V segments, including chromosome 9 orphons, because counts were too low. The classifier was reported to diagnose cytomegalovirus status with high specificity and sensitivity in both the original cohort and the validation cohort. Some IMGT-functional V segments, including TRBV6-2 and TRBV6-3, could not be distinguished by the 87-base-pair reads and were therefore excluded. Only TCR beta chains were sequenced in this cohort, and the absence of alpha or paired-chain data limited detectable features. Strong co-occurrence of HLA alleles, especially DR and DQ, made assigning TCR associations to individual alleles difficult. Three of the identified cytomegalovirus-associated TCR beta chains were confirmed in vitro to be specific for cytomegalovirus antigens. A later analysis reported that several top co-occurrence clusters appeared linked to parvovirus B19, influenza, CMV and Epstein-Barr virus. Sequencing depth was assumed to be roughly uniform across donors in the presence/absence analyses, though that assumption may not hold. Compared with the 666-donor mean, donors in an Asian-associated ancestry cluster had fewer N-insertions in productive TCRs, according to a later genetic analysis. Most TCR sequences were observed very rarely across donors, whereas some public TCRs were present in many individuals. The authors suggested that the approach could potentially be extended to other disease states and immunological phenotypes. The study listed over 150 TCR beta chains as associated with cytomegalovirus. An earlier analysis of 587 of the donors showed that most TCR beta V segments appeared in productive rearrangements either about 87% or about 30% of the time, which broadly matched IMGT annotations. Correlated functional status among segregating V segments might reflect linkage disequilibrium, but an unknown experimental factor could not be ruled out. For the cohort, immune exposure information was limited to CMV serostatus. At a false discovery rate of 0.05, a later analysis linked 16,951 TCR beta sequences to specific HLA alleles. In a later analysis, most CMV-associated TCR beta chains were found to appear HLA-restricted, with HLA associations seemingly driven largely by CMV exposure. The sequencing pipeline was judged likely to have produced a cluster of highly shared sequence variants as a technical artifact. According to a later analysis, TCR association rates differed among HLA loci, with DRB1 alleles showing the most associated TCRs and HLA-C alleles showing the fewest. In a later genetic analysis, a missense DCLRE1C variant was associated with V-gene and J-gene trimming of TCR beta chains, and the association was replicated in an independent cohort. Because some donors lacked HLA typing at each locus, the association tests relied only on the typed subset. In a later analysis, HLA-associated TCR beta chains were found to be more clonally expanded and to have lower generation probabilities than equally common non-associated chains. A further reported finding was that TCR beta sequences accurately predicted the HLA-A and HLA-B alleles for most subjects in the first cohort.

Based on the germline V gene, the CDR1 and CDR2 sequences are SGHTS and YDEGEE. From cysteine to phenylalanine, the CDR3 is 12 amino acids long. Just CDR3 DNA is preserved here, 36 bases in frame from base 1. V loses 4 bases of germline sequence and J loses 0 bases, and the interval between the two ends is 4 bases. In total, roughly 670 healthy bone marrow donors made up the cohort. All cohort members were sampled while nominally healthy, although unrecorded immune exposures were likely present. The donor tested CMV seronegative, placing the donor among the 350 or so seronegative members of the cohort. A peripheral blood sample was provided by each donor, and peripheral blood mononuclear cells were used for TCR beta sequencing. Genomic DNA was extracted from the blood cell samples with the Qiagen DNeasy Blood Extraction Kit. Library method: the immunoSEQ multiplex PCR assay. For the multiplex PCR, a mixture combining 60 forward primers for TCR Vbeta segments and 13 reverse primers for TCR Jbeta segments was used. The CDR3 region of rearranged TCR beta genes was amplified from genomic DNA by a multiplex PCR assay. On the Illumina HiSeq System, the amplified TCR beta libraries were sequenced as 87-base-pair reads. Concerning the study's data processing: Across the roughly 700 repertoires, a later analysis counted 80 million or so unique TCR beta chains, 9 million to 14 million of which were shared by at least two donors. Raw reads were error-corrected and collapsed into unique sequences with a nearest-neighbor algorithm that merged closely related sequences to remove PCR and sequencing errors. Alignment of CDR3 sequences to IMGT reference sequences was used to assign V, D and J gene segments. For a sequence to be retained, at least a six-nucleotide match to both a V gene segment and a J gene segment was required. A rearrangement was called productive if the CDR3 had no stop codons and remained in frame with V and J, and every other rearrangement was called non-productive. Following IMGT convention, CDR3 was defined as the stretch from the second conserved V-encoded cysteine to the conserved J-encoded phenylalanine. In an earlier analysis of approximately 590 of the donors, sequences lacking an unambiguous match to a single V gene segment were excluded. In an earlier analysis of 587 of the donors, V segments were called functional above 56.7% productive rearrangements and were called segregating when the between-donor standard deviation exceeded 5%. To diagnose cytomegalovirus status from the catalog of TCR beta chain sequences, a statistical classification framework was built. In a later analysis, TCR nucleotide sequences were compared against IMGT/GENE-DB human TR gene sequences so that V and J genes could be assigned. In a later analysis, CDR3 sequences and most-parsimonious VDJ recombination scenarios were assigned using the TCRdist pipeline. A later analysis defined each TCR beta chain by its CDR3 amino acid sequence plus V-gene family, and excluded reads lacking a unique V-gene family. As a way to deal with suspected cross-contamination and a sequencing artifact, a later analysis dropped over 550 nucleotide sequences that were highly shared and had low generation probability. In a later analysis, a clonal expansion index was calculated for each public chain from normalized within-repertoire ranks of inferred template counts. A later analysis computed generation probabilities with a VDJ recombination model fitted to out-of-frame rearrangements, and checked the results against IGoR. In a later analysis, hypergeometric tests were used to score TCR-TCR, TCR-HLA and TCR-CMV co-occurrence, with a repertoire-size bias correction applied to TCR pairs. In a later analysis, false discovery rates were estimated by permuting HLA or CMV assignments 20 times. In a later analysis, co-occurring TCRs were grouped with DBSCAN, and TCRdist sequence similarity was added when clustering was performed within HLA-allele-positive subsets. Co-occurrence clustering excluded repertoires with fewer than 30,000 or more than 120,000 public chains, plus five with anomalous nucleotide sharing. The immuneACCESS repertoire file appears here via TCRdb, limited to in-frame rearrangements. These files lack a portion of the clones; in checked studies, under half of the deficit traces to unresolved V genes, and the cause of the others is not known. The V and J calls and clone size were taken over from that table, and D and trimming were inferred from the DNA. This sample is represented by about 94,000 clones; roughly three quarters of them were singletons. More than 1.3% of the sample rests with the top ten.

Regarding this clone: Its target antigen remains unknown. Per-base quality was not reported, and no clone a single base away is much larger than it.

The origin of this receptor is a male donor in good health and CMV-seronegative. The sample taken for sequencing was PBMCs. Recombination linked TRBV5-8 to TRBJ1-2; there is no confident call for the D gene. The DNA reads TGTGCCAGCAGCCGAGCTAACTATGGCTACACCTTC. It translates as CASSRANYGYTF.